This TCR beta chain derives from a study of immune heterogeneity within non-small cell lung tumors. Study-level findings and limits: A moderate but significant correlation was found, linking local T-cell clonality with local tumor mutational burden (R around 0.3).

With roughly 600 ng used per sample, the template was genomic DNA from bulk tumor. Several biopsies per primary tumor were taken during surgery, spaced as far apart as possible. The study enrolled patients with untreated, newly diagnosed non-small cell lung cancer who underwent curative surgery. Patients with newly diagnosed non-small cell lung cancer who underwent surgery with curative intent served as donors. Multiplex PCR amplified the TCR beta CDR3 region. Its first round ran for around 11 cycles with 32 V and 13 J primers. TCRdb recomputed calls from the multiplex PCR reads with MiXCR, one row per CDR3 protein. The table has roughly 3,500 distinct CDR3 sequences, 45% to 60% seen once. This clonotype ranks as medium-sized. Its antigen is unknown. The CDR3 is 16 residues long. CDR1 SGHTA and CDR2 FQGTGA come from the germline V gene. V trimming: 0 bases; J trimming: 6 bases; junction bases outside the gene matches: 7.

The TCR comes from a man in his sixties with non-small cell lung cancer. The specimen was lung tumor tissue. The chain joins TRBV7-3 to TRBJ2-1; 8 bases map to TRBD2. The CDR3 DNA is TGTGCCAGCAGCTTAACGGCAGCGGGAGTGGGCAATGAGCAGTTCTTC. This translates into CASSLTAAGVGNEQFF. The variable domain in full, with the rest retrieved from reference TRBV7-3 and TRBJ2-1, is GAGVSQTPSNKVTEKGKYVELRCDPISGHTALYWYRQSLGQGPEFLIYFQGTGAADDSGLPNDRFFAVRPEGSVSTLKIQRTERGDSAVYLCASSLTAAGVGNEQFFGPGTRLTVL.